This T cell receptor beta chain was observed in a study of cytomegalovirus exposure and HLA in healthy donors. Germline V gives CDR1 SGHNT, CDR2 YYREEE (reference sequence). V trimming: 1 base; J trimming: 2 bases; junction bases outside the gene matches: 2. The CDR3 covers 14 residues. The PCR contained 60 Vbeta and 13 Jbeta primers. Profiling relied on immunoSEQ multiplex PCR, and the TCRdb table lists in-frame clones only, not all of them. The sample shows hundreds of thousands of clones, roughly 85% of them seen only once. The V gene is TRBV5-4, the J gene TRBJ1-2; 7 bases align to TRBD1. This sequence was found in a girl aged 2 to 10 in good health and CMV-seronegative. Sequenced sample: PBMCs. Written as DNA, the CDR3 is TGTGCCAGCAGCTTGACAGGGGCCAACTATGGCTACACCTTC. This sequence encodes CASSLTGANYGYTF.